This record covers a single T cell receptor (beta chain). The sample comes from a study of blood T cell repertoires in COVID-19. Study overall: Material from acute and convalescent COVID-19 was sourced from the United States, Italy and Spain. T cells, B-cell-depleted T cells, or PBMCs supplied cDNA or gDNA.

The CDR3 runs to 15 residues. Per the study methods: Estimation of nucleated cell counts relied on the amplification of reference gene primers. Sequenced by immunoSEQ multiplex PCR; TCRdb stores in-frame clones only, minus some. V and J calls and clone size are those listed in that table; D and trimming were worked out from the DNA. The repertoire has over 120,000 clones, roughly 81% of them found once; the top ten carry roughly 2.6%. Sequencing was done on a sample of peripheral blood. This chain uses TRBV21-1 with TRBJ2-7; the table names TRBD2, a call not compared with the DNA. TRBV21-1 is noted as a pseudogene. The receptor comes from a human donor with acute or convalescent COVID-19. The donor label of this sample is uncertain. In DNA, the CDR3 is TGTGCCAGCACCTACTCAATAAGCGGATCATACGAGCAGTACGTC. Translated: CASTYSISGSYEQYV.